Below, 17 T cell receptor beta chains from the same sample are listed, as sequenced in a study of shared clonotypes between healthy human individuals. The assay was immunoSEQ multiplex PCR, and TCRdb's table has in-frame clones only and misses some. The table lists hundreds of thousands of clones, around 79% of them singletons. The sequenced sample was PBMCs. The receptors derive from a woman aged 35 to 49 in good health. Some clones in this sample may be carry-over from other donors' samples.

V is TRBV5-1 and J is TRBJ1-2, with 7 bases aligning to TRBD1. In germline, CDR1 is SGHRS, CDR2 YFSETQ. The V segment lost 0 bases and the J segment 5 bases; nucleotides outside the gene matches: 7. The CDR3 has 15 residues. CDR3 sequence reads: CASSLGVGTDYGYTF. CDR3 in DNA: TGCGCCAGCAGCTTGGGAGTCGGGACAGATTATGGCTACACCTTC. The whole variable domain, remainder taken from reference TRBV5-1 and TRBJ1-2, is KAGVTQTPRYLIKTRGQQVTLSCSPISGHRSVSWYQQTPGQGLQFLFEYFSETQRNKGNFPGRFSGRQFSNSRSEMNVSTLELGDSALYLCASSLGVGTDYGYTFGSGTRLTVV.

The rearrangement uses TRBV5-1 and TRBJ2-7, with D possibly matching TRBD2 (5 bases). CDR1 and CDR2 (germline): SGHRS, YFSETQ. V was trimmed by 0 bases and J by 4 bases, leaving 14 bases between them. The CDR3 has 15 amino acids. The CDR3 DNA reads TGCGCCAGCAGCTTGGGAACCAGCGGTGGATACGAGCAGTACTTC. Protein product: CASSLGTSGGYEQYF.

The chain couples TRBV9 to TRBJ2-1; 16 nucleotides line up with TRBD2. Germline loops: CDR1 SGDLS, CDR2 YYNGEE. V dropped 0 bases and J dropped 8; count of bases not matched to a gene: 8. The CDR3 length is 18 residues. Written as DNA, the CDR3 is TGTGCCAGCAGCGTAGCTGGGACCGGGACTAGCGGGGGGGATGAGCAGTTCTTC. Its protein product is CASSVAGTGTSGGDEQFF.

This chain connects TRBV9 to TRBJ1-1; no definite D call. Trimming stripped 3 bases from V and 2 bases from J, with 14 bases between. The germline gives CDR1 SGDLS, CDR2 YYNGEE. The CDR3 consists of 15 residues. In DNA, the CDR3 is TGTGCCAGCAGCGCGTCGGTCATAGACAACACTGAAGCTTTCTTT. Protein product: CASSASVIDNTEAFF.

The chain combines TRBV2 with TRBJ1-3; D may be TRBD1 (5 bases). V was clipped by 6 bases and J by 7 bases, with 10 bases between them. The CDR3 is 12 residues long. The germline gives CDR1 SNHLY, CDR2 FYNNEI. The CDR3 region is CASRWGQNTIYF. The CDR3 coding sequence is TGTGCCAGCAGGTGGGGCCAGAACACCATATATTTT.

This clone was recorded once. V and J are TRBV10-3 and TRBJ1-2, with 7 bases fitting TRBD1. Germline V gene sequence: CDR1 ENHRY, CDR2 SYGVKD. J gave up 4 bases and V 4 bases, and 6 bases lay outside the gene matches. The CDR3 spans 14 residues. CDR3 DNA: TGTGCCATCAGTGGCCAGGGGGGCCTCTATGGCTACACCTTC. The encoded protein is CAISGQGGLYGYTF.

V usage is TRBV4-1 and J usage is TRBJ2-1; D gene uncertain. Trimming pared 0 bases from V and 5 bases from J, leaving 2 bases between. CDR3 length: 12 amino acids. Germline V lookup: CDR1 MGHRA, CDR2 YSYEKL. CDR3 DNA: TGCGCCAGCAGCCAAGACCACAATGAGCAGTTCTTC. This encodes CASSQDHNEQFF.

V is TRBV7-8 and J is TRBJ2-5, with 10 bases identical to TRBD2. The J call may be incorrect, as the DNA end agrees better with TRBJ2-7. The germline V gene encodes CDR1 SGHVS and CDR2 FQNEAQ. The CDR3 spans 16 residues. The CDR3 DNA reads as TGTGCCAGCAGCTTGCCGACTAGCGGGCTACTTTTCGAGCAGTACTTC. It translates to CASSLPTSGLLFEQYF.

The chain uses TRBV7-7 and TRBJ2-1; TRBD2 matches 9 bases. The CDR3 length is 16 residues. Trimming at V came to 5 bases and at J to 7 bases, leaving 12 bases not matched to a gene. CDR1 is SSHAT and CDR2 is FNYEAQ in the germline V gene (reference sequence). The CDR3 nucleotides read TGTGCCAGCAGCCAACGACTTAGCGGGAGAGCGAATGAGCAGTTCTTC. It encodes CASSQRLSGRANEQFF.

This chain connects TRBV28 to TRBJ2-3, with 9 bases lining up with TRBD2. The CDR3 runs to 15 residues. Germline V gene sequence: CDR1 MDHEN, CDR2 SYDVKM. The junction had 15 bases not matched to a gene; V was cut back by 7 bases and J by 10 bases. The CDR3 region has the DNA TGTGCCAGCACCCCCTGGGCGGGAGGCGGGGGGGCGCAGTATTTT. Its protein product is CASTPWAGGGGAQYF.

This chain joins TRBV15 and TRBJ2-7; weak D call: TRBD1 (6 bases). The germline V gene encodes CDR1 LNHNV and CDR2 YYDKDF (reference sequence). Trimming stripped 0 bases from V and 2 bases from J, with 11 bases between. The CDR3 consists of 15 residues. CDR3 region: CATSREGGSPYEQYF. In DNA form, the CDR3 reads TGTGCCACCAGCAGAGAAGGGGGATCCCCCTACGAGCAGTACTTC.

V and J are TRBV4-2 and TRBJ2-3; TRBD2 agrees at 16 bases. Trimming cost V 1 base and J 10 bases; bases outside gene matches: 11. The germline CDR1 and CDR2 sequences are LGHNA and YNFKEQ. The CDR3 is 18 residues long. The CDR3 here is CASSQGGTSGRAGEAQYF. CDR3 in DNA: TGTGCCAGCAGCCAAGGGGGGACTAGCGGGAGGGCTGGTGAGGCGCAGTATTTT.

This clone was recorded a few times. The chain recombines TRBV4-1 with TRBJ1-1, with D maybe TRBD1 (5 bases). The V end lost 3 bases, the J end lost 3 bases, and 14 bases lay between the germline ends. The germline V gene encodes CDR1 MGHRA and CDR2 YSYEKL. The CDR3 totals 15 residues. In DNA form, the CDR3 reads TGCGCCAGCAGCCAGCTGAGACAGTTGGACACTGAAGCTTTCTTT. Amino acids: CASSQLRQLDTEAFF.

J is TRBJ2-7 and V is TRBV11-1; D not certain. The V gene lost 2 bases and the J gene lost 0 bases, with 8 bases spanning the gap. Per germline, CDR1 SGHAT and CDR2 FQDESV (reference sequence). CDR3 size: 14 residues. The CDR3 DNA reads as TGTGCCAGCAGCTTATCCGCGAGCTCCTACGAGCAGTACTTC. It codes for CASSLSASSYEQYF.

The chain carries TRBV6-1 and TRBJ1-1; no definite D call. The germline V gene has CDR1 MNHNS and CDR2 SASEGT. The length of the CDR3 is 13 residues. V was clipped by 8 bases and J by 1 base, with 11 bases between them. The CDR3 DNA reads as TGTGCCAGCGTGATCACTACGAACACTGAAGCTTTCTTT. It translates to CASVITTNTEAFF.

This chain uses TRBV11-3 with TRBJ2-7; perhaps TRBD2 as D (6 bases). The CDR3 sequence is 12 residues long. CDR1 is SGHNT, CDR2 YENEEA, per germline. Trimming stripped 2 bases from V and 6 bases from J, with 8 bases between. Written as DNA, the CDR3 is TGTGCCAGCAGCTTACGGGGGAGCGAGCAGTACTTC. This codes for CASSLRGSEQYF.

This clone has just a few counts. This sequence joins TRBV4-3 and TRBJ2-7, with D possibly called TRBD1 or TRBD2 (5 bases each). V was cut by 2 bases and J by 3 bases, with 20 bases left in between. Germline CDR1 LGHNA, CDR2 YSLEER. The CDR3 consists of 17 residues. The CDR3 DNA is TGCGCCAGCAGCCAATCCGCTCTCGGGACCGACTACTACGAGCAGTACTTC. Protein product: CASSQSALGTDYYEQYF.